One T cell receptor beta chain is described in this entry. This clone was seen a few times. No cognate antigen has been identified for it. Base quality data are lacking; no much larger clone is found one base away. Collaborating institutions collected whole blood in K2EDTA tubes following their own protocols. For TCRbeta analysis, collaborators shipped samples in one of three forms: frozen whole blood, isolated PBMCs, or DNA extracted from either of those sample types. TCRbeta CDR3 regions were amplified from genomic DNA using the immunoSEQ Assay, a bias-controlled multiplex PCR. Per the original workflow: The number of nucleated cells in each sample was estimated by amplification of reference gene primers within the assay. To quantify the absolute abundance of each unique TCRbeta CDR3 rearrangement, sequence reads were collapsed and filtered. For each sample, productive Simpson clonality was calculated as the square root of Simpson's diversity index across productive rearrangements. TCRdb obtained this table from immuneACCESS and retained in-frame rearrangements with V and J assigned. These tables miss some clones; where compared with another copy, unresolved V genes account for less than half of the shortfall, and the remainder is unexplained. The V and J calls and the clone size are those of that table, but D and trimming were determined from the DNA. The sample includes 200,000 to 250,000 clones, with approximately 80% observed a single time. Just under 20% of the sample goes to the ten largest clones.

The data derive from a study of blood T cell repertoires in COVID-19 (dated by TCRdb to 2020 to 2022). About the investigation overall: Collaborator samples came from the United States, Italy and Spain and covered acute and convalescent phases of COVID-19. The material from the prospective study consisted of cDNA or gDNA derived from T cells, B-cell-depleted T cells, or PBMCs. Subjects who had been exposed to COVID-19, were actively infected with it, or had recovered from it provided the deeply sampled blood TCRbeta repertoires that made up the dataset. The repertoires were released in a freely available public database meant as a resource for research on the immune response to SARS-CoV-2. Samples came from the ongoing ImmuneRACE study (first 160 participants) plus 1,254 subjects from 6 global collaborators. Nearly every sample came with metadata listing a de-identified subject ID, COVID-19 status, age in years and sex. Where available, HLA class I and class II types were taken from metadata supplied by the sample provider and were not determined by assay-based typing. Summary of the overall study and its limitations: The amount of clinical and demographic metadata varied by source and participant and was provided uncurated.

Per the germline V gene, SGHRS is the CDR1 and YFSETQ is the CDR2. The junction carries 11 bases between V and J, which are trimmed by 0 bases and 3 bases respectively. Including the terminal cysteine and phenylalanine, the CDR3 comprises 15 residues. The CDR3 DNA has 45 bases and is translated from base 1. The sequencing sample was made of peripheral blood. This receptor was obtained from a man in his thirties or forties with active or convalescent COVID-19. The chain was built from TRBV5-1 and TRBJ2-3, with TRBD2 as a weak D call on 6 bases. The nucleotide sequence is given as TGCGCCAGCAGCTTGGAAGGGGACTCTACAGATACGCAGTATTTT. Translation gives CASSLEGDSTDTQYF.